These 16 T cell receptor beta chains share one sample of origin, sequenced in a study of CD8 T cells in ankylosing spondylitis. Study-level findings and limits: Roughly 8 highly homologous variants made up a TCR beta motif that seemed to typify ankylosing spondylitis blood.

These TCRs are of unknown antigen specificity. MiXCR, applied by TCRdb to the 5' RACE reads, yields one record per CDR3 protein. The sample has about 800,000 distinct CDR3 sequences, approximately 12% seen once. The specimen sequenced was blood, either unsorted or a sorted T cell fraction (not recorded which). The receptors shown here come from a male donor with ankylosing spondylitis.

The CDR3 coding sequence is TGTGCCAGCATTCCCGCGCTGGGTTCGGTTGAGCAGTTCTTC. It is translated as CASIPALGSVEQFF. The rearrangement uses TRBV12-3 or TRBV12-4 and TRBJ2-1, with no clear D. The CDR3 sequence is 14 residues long. The germline V and J ends were trimmed by 7 bases and 9 bases, with 19 bases remaining between them.

This clonotype was recorded many times. The V and J genes are TRBV6-5 and TRBJ1-2, with D perhaps matching TRBD1 (6 bases). V was pared by 4 bases and J by 7 bases, with 7 bases between. Germline assignment: CDR1 MNHEY and CDR2 SVGAGI. This CDR3 has 11 amino acids. The CDR3 DNA is TGTGCCAGCAGTTTGGACAGTGGCTACACCTTC. Amino acid sequence: CASSLDSGYTF.

This chain uses TRBV6-1 with TRBJ2-2; 7 nucleotides match TRBD2. Trimming removed 5 bases from V and 4 bases from J; junction bases left unmatched: 10. The CDR3 runs 16 residues. CDR1 and CDR2 (germline): MNHNS, SASEGT. Here the CDR3 reads CASSPQRDWGTGELFF. As DNA, the CDR3 is TGTGCCAGCAGTCCCCAGCGGGACTGGGGCACCGGGGAGCTGTTTTTT.

This chain joins TRBV7-2 and TRBJ2-3; tentative D call: TRBD1 (5 bases). The CDR3 is made up of 15 amino acids. The germline V gene has CDR1 SGHTA and CDR2 FQGNSA. V lost 6 bases and J lost 3, with 16 bases in between. The CDR3 protein is CASSLRFQGTDTQYF. CDR3 sequence (DNA): TGTGCCAGCAGTCTTAGGTTTCAGGGAACAGATACGCAGTATTTT. The full variable domain, rest sourced from reference TRBV7-2 and TRBJ2-3, is GAGVSQSPSNKVTEKGKDVELRCDPISGHTALYWYRQSLGQGLEFLIYFQGNSAPDKSGLPSDRFSAERTGGSVSTLTIQRTQQEDSAVYLCASSLRFQGTDTQYFGPGTRLTVL.

The V gene is TRBV20-1, the J gene TRBJ2-7; 9 bases agree with TRBD2. Trimming removed 3 bases from V and 6 bases from J; junction bases left unmatched: 12. The germline gives CDR1 DFQATT, CDR2 SNEGSKA (reference sequence). This CDR3 has 15 residues. The CDR3 spells CSASYPIAGAPEQYF. The CDR3 DNA follows: TGCAGTGCTAGTTATCCTATAGCGGGAGCCCCCGAGCAGTACTTC.

V gene TRBV20-1 combines with J gene TRBJ1-4; 7 nucleotides agree with TRBD1. This CDR3 has 14 amino acids. The germline V gene encodes CDR1 DFQATT and CDR2 SNEGSKA (reference sequence). V gave up 5 bases and J gave up 3 bases; unmatched junction bases: 6. The CDR3 DNA sequence: TGCAGTGCTCCAGAACAGGGGTCTAATGAAAAACTGTTTTTT. Translation gives CSAPEQGSNEKLFF.

The chain carries TRBV10-3 and TRBJ2-3, with TRBD1 identical over 10 bases. The germline gives CDR1 ENHRY, CDR2 SYGVKD. This CDR3 comprises 14 residues. J lost 5 bases, V lost 6 bases, and 5 bases had no gene match. The DNA for the CDR3 is TGTGCCATCAGGAGGACAGGGGGAATAGATACGCAGTATTTT. Protein sequence: CAIRRTGGIDTQYF.

The chain employs TRBV20-1 and TRBJ2-4; TRBD1 aligns across 7 bases. J gave up 6 bases and V 6 bases, and 8 bases lay outside the gene matches. The CDR3 is made up of 13 amino acids. Germline V CDR1 and CDR2: DFQATT, SNEGSKA (reference sequence). The CDR3 region is CSAYDRDGNIQYF. CDR3 DNA: TGCAGTGCCTACGACAGGGATGGAAACATTCAGTACTTC.

This clonotype was picked up a small number of times. The chain employs TRBV7-2 and TRBJ2-7; 11 bases fit TRBD2. Germline loops: CDR1 SGHTA, CDR2 FQGNSA. Trimming removed 5 bases from V and 5 bases from J; junction bases left unmatched: 8. The CDR3 runs 15 residues. The CDR3 reads CASSPPASGRNEQYF. The CDR3 DNA sequence: TGTGCCAGCAGCCCTCCGGCTAGCGGGAGGAACGAGCAGTACTTC.

This clonotype has only a few counts. This chain connects TRBV21-1 to TRBJ2-7; whether TRBD1, the table's D call, matches the DNA was not checked. TRBV21-1 is marked as a pseudogene. CDR3 size: 13 residues. DNA of the CDR3: TGTGCCAGCAGCCCAAAAACCGGGGGCGAGCAGTACTTC. Encoded protein: CASSPKTGGEQYF.

This clonotype occurred once. The chain has TRBV12-3 or TRBV12-4 and TRBJ2-4; D uncertain. There are 16 residues in the CDR3. Trimming took 6 bases from V and 8 from J, leaving 23 bases between them. The CDR3, as DNA: TGTGCCAGCAGCCCAAATCGGGCCCCCATCTTTGACATTCAGTACTTC. Translated, it gives CASSPNRAPIFDIQYF.

In its sample, this clonotype was seen a few times. The CDR3 DNA follows: TGTGCCAGCAGTTTTCTTTTCCAGGGAAACATTCAGTACTTC. Encoded protein: CASSFLFQGNIQYF. The rearrangement links TRBV12-3 or TRBV12-4 to TRBJ2-4; D may be TRBD1 (5 bases). The CDR3 totals 14 residues. V was shortened by 3 bases and J by 6 bases, with 12 bases between the two germline ends.

This clonotype was detected only a few times. The chain has TRBV11-2 and TRBJ1-2; 9 bases map to TRBD1. Germline CDR1 reads SGHAT; CDR2 reads FQNNGV. The CDR3 has 19 amino acids. The ends lost 7 bases at V and 4 bases at J; junction bases unmatched: 22. CDR3 sequence reads: CASTPPSRDRVRRFYGYTF. In DNA form, the CDR3 reads TGTGCCAGCACCCCTCCTAGCCGGGACAGGGTTCGTCGATTCTATGGCTACACCTTC.

This sequence joins TRBV30 and TRBJ2-3; D unresolved. V lost 4 bases to trimming and J lost 0 bases, with 17 bases between them. Germline loops: CDR1 GTSNPN, CDR2 SVGIG (reference sequence). This CDR3 is 16 amino acids long. In nucleotides, the CDR3 is TGTGCCTGGACCCCGGCGGAGCTTACGAGCACAGATACGCAGTATTTT. Translation gives CAWTPAELTSTDTQYF.

This clonotype was detected a few times. This chain links TRBV6-2 or TRBV6-3 with TRBJ2-7; maybe TRBD1 (6 bases). Germline CDR1 reads MNHEY; CDR2 reads SVGEGT. The ends were cut back, 7 bases at V and 3 bases at J, with 16 bases in the middle. This CDR3 is built from 14 residues. The CDR3: CASNQDSAFYEQYF. CDR3 in DNA: TGTGCCAGCAACCAGGACAGCGCGTTCTACGAGCAGTACTTC.

This clonotype was seen a handful of times. V usage is TRBV6-1 and J usage is TRBJ2-2, with D possibly matching TRBD2 (6 bases). V dropped 6 bases and J dropped 0 bases, with 14 bases sitting between them. The CDR3 consists of 16 residues. The germline CDR1 and CDR2 sequences are MNHNS and SASEGT. CDR3 sequence (DNA): TGTGCCAGCAGGTCGCAGGGACTCCCGAACACCGGGGAGCTGTTTTTT. It specifies CASRSQGLPNTGELFF.